The T cell receptor beta chain described here comes from a study of human T cells and chemical hapten exposure. About the study: Per-sample TCR yield variation was attributed mainly to small pooled library volume differences.

Time point in this sample: pre-sensitization, week 0. Treatment meaning: therapeutic diphenylcyclopropenone sensitization with weekly scalp DPC. Blood sampling occurred before each patch-test application. Unfractionated whole blood yielded the extracted total RNA. A few counts support this clonotype. Germline V gene sequence: CDR1 MGHRA, CDR2 YSYEKL. The length of the CDR3 is 14 residues. V was cut by 0 bases and J by 3 bases, with 9 bases left in between. TCRdb re-derived calls from the RACE reads in MiXCR, one entry per CDR3 protein. This sample has about 120,000 distinct CDR3 sequences, with roughly 12% found just once.

V gene TRBV4-1 combines with J gene TRBJ2-7; D remains ambiguous. This TCR was sampled from a young woman with alopecia areata. Some clones in this sample may be carry-over from other donors' samples. The sequences come from whole blood, collected in connection with sensitization to the hapten diphenylcyclopropenone (DPC). CDR3 residues: CASSQDLGFYEQYF. The CDR3 nucleotides are TGCGCCAGCAGCCAAGATTTGGGATTCTACGAGCAGTACTTC.